The following is a T cell receptor (beta chain) sequence with its context. Its antigen is not identified. All donors qualified as healthy HIV-negative adults and had experienced no recent acute infections or vaccinations. This specimen belongs to a study of shared clonotypes between healthy human individuals. Study outcomes and limitations: Clonotypes shared by all four donors outscored non-shared clonotypes in generation probability. In this cohort, only blood was sampled, and tissue repertoires likely differ. What naive subsets generally showed was a larger estimated richness than memory subsets showed.

Data came from immunoSEQ multiplex PCR; TCRdb stores just in-frame clones and leaves some out. The sample lists about a million clones, approximately 72% occurring once. V lost 6 bases, J lost 1 base, and 19 bases lay in between. From germline, CDR1 is WSHSY and CDR2 SAAADI. CDR3 length: 16 amino acids. Source material: memory CD4+ T cells sorted from blood. Documented subset: CD45RA-negative fraction. The chain recombines TRBV10-2 with TRBJ2-7, with D perhaps matching TRBD2 (6 bases). This TCR came from a man aged 18 to 30 in good health. The CDR3, as DNA: TGCGCCAGCAGGCCTCCCTATAGCGGCGGATCCTACGAGCAGTACTTC. As protein: CASRPPYSGGSYEQYF.